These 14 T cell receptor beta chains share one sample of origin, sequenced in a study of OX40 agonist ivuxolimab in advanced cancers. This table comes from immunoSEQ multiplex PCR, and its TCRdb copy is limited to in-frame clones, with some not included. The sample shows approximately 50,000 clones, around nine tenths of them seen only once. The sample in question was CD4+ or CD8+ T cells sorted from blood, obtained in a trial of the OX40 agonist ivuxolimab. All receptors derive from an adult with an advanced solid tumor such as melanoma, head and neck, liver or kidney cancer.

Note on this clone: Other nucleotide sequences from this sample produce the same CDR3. CDR3 residues: CASSEVFGGEGSYEQYF. The CDR3 DNA reads as TGTGCCAGCAGTGAAGTATTCGGCGGGGAAGGCTCCTACGAGCAGTACTTC. The rearrangement links TRBV6-1 to TRBJ2-7; D may be TRBD2 (6 bases). CDR3 size: 17 residues. Germline CDR1 reads MNHNS; CDR2 reads SASEGT. The ends were cut back, 1 base at V and 0 bases at J, with 16 bases in the middle.

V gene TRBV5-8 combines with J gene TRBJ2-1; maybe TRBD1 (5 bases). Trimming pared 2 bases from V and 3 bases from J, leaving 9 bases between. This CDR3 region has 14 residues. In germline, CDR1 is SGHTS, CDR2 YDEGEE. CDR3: CASSFPGIYNEQFF. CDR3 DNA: TGTGCCAGCAGCTTTCCAGGGATCTACAATGAGCAGTTCTTC.

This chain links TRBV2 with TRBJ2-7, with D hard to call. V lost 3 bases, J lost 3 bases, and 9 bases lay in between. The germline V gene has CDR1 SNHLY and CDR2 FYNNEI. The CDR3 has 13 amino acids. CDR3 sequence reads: CASSEGSFYEQYF. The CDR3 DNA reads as TGTGCCAGCAGTGAGGGCAGCTTCTACGAGCAGTACTTC.

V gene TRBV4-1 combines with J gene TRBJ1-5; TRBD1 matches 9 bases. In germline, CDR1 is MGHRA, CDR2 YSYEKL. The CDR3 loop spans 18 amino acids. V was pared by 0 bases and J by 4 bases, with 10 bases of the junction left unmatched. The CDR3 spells CASSQEPAQGATNQPQHF. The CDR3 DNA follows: TGCGCCAGCAGCCAAGAGCCGGCACAGGGGGCGACAAATCAGCCCCAGCATTTT.

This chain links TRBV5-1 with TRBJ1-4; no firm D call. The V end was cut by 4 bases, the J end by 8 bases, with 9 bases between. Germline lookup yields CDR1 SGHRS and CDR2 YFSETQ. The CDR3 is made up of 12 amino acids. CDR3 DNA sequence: TGCGCCAGCAGCGACGACCGGGAAAAACTGTTTTTT. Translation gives CASSDDREKLFF.

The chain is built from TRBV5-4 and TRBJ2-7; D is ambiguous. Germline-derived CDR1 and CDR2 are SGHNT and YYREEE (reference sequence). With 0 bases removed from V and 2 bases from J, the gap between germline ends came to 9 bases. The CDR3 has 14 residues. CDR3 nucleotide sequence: TGTGCCAGCAGCTTGGGGAGCGAGCCCTACGAGCAGTACTTC. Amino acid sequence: CASSLGSEPYEQYF.

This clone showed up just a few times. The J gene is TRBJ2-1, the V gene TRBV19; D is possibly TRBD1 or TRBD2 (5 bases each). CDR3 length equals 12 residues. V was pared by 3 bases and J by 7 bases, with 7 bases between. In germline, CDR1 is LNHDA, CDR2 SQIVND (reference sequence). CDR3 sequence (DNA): TGTGCCAGTAGTATTTGGGGGAATGAGCAGTTCTTC. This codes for CASSIWGNEQFF.

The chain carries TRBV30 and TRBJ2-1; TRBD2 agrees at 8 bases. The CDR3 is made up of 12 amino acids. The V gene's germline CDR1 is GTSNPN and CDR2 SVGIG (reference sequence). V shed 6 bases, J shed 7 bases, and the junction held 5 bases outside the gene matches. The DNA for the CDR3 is TGTGCCTGCCTTATAGCGGGGAATGAGCAGTTCTTC. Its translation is CACLIAGNEQFF.

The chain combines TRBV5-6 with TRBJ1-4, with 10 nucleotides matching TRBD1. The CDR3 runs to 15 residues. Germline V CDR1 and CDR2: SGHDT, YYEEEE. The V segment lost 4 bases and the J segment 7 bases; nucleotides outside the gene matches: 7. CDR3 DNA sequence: TGTGCCAGCAGCCCTCCGGACAGGGGGATTGAAAAACTGTTTTTT. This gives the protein CASSPPDRGIEKLFF.

CDR3 DNA: TGTGCCAGTTCAGGCTCCGCGTGGACCTACGAGCAGTACTTC. This translates into CASSGSAWTYEQYF. The genes are TRBV19 and TRBJ2-7; no reliable D call. The germline CDR1 and CDR2 sequences are LNHDA and SQIVND (reference sequence). V lost 8 bases and J lost 2, with 16 bases in between. This CDR3 contains 14 residues.

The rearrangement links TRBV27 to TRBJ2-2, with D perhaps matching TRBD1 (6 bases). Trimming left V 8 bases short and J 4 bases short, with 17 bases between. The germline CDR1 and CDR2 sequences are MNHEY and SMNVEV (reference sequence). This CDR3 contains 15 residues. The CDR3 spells CASRAQGWVTGELFF. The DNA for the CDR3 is TGTGCCAGCCGCGCCCAGGGGTGGGTCACCGGGGAGCTGTTTTTT.

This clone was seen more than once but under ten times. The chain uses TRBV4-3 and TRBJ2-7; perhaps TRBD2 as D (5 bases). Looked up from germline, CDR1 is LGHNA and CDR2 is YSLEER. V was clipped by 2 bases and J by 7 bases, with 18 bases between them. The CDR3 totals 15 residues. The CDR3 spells CASSQSFGGTGEQYF. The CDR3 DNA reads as TGCGCCAGCAGCCAATCTTTCGGAGGCACCGGGGAGCAGTACTTC.

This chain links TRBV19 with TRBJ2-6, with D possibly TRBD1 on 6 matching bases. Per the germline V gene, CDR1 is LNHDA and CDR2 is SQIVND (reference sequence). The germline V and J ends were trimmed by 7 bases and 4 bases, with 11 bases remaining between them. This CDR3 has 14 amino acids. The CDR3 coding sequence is TGTGCCAGTAAACAGGGCTTCGGGGCCAACGTCCTGACTTTC. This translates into CASKQGFGANVLTF.

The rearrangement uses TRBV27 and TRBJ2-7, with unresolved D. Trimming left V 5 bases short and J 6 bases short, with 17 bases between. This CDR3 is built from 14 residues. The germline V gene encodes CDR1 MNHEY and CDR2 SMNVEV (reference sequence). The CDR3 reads CASSVVLGGPEQYF. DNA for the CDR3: TGTGCCAGCAGTGTGGTTTTAGGTGGACCCGAGCAGTACTTC.